This T cell receptor beta chain comes out of a study of blood T cell repertoires in COVID-19. Study summary: The origin of the acute and convalescent COVID-19 samples was the United States, Italy and Spain. T cells, B-cell-depleted T cells, or PBMCs supplied cDNA or gDNA.

This CDR3 has 13 residues. CDR1 is SNHLY and CDR2 is FYNNEI in the germline V gene. V lost 7 bases, J lost 6 bases, and 15 bases lay in between. Per the authors' pipeline: Estimated nucleated cell counts came from reference gene primer amplification. Here immunoSEQ multiplex PCR was the method, and the copy in TCRdb shows in-frame clones only, minus some. The V and J calls and clone size are taken from that table; D and trimming were inferred from the DNA. The sample includes about 210,000 clones, approximately 87% of them seen just once. Sequencing input: peripheral blood. The sequence came from a woman aged 65 to 85 with acute or convalescent COVID-19. The chain is built from TRBV2 and TRBJ1-1, with a tentative D call TRBD1 (6 bases). CDR3 in amino acids: CASTTGRVAEAFF. Written as DNA, the CDR3 is TGTGCCAGCACCACAGGGCGGGTCGCTGAAGCTTTCTTT.